The rows below give T cell receptor beta chains drawn from one sample of a study of blood T cells in healthy people across ages. TCRdb re-derived calls from the 5' RACE reads in MiXCR, one entry per CDR3 protein. The sample has approximately 320,000 distinct CDR3 sequences, roughly 29% seen once. Material for sequencing was blood. The receptors originated from a woman aged 70 to 79 in good health. CDR3s include the opening cysteine and the closing phenylalanine or tryptophan. The order of the fields is V gene, D gene, J gene, clone size, CDR3 DNA, CDR3 protein. A D gene is named only where the DNA matches it firmly. Size tells how often a clone was seen (once, few, many) or the class of an expanded clone, and some rows leave it out.

v_gene: TRBV9
d_gene: TRBD1
j_gene: TRBJ2-1
abundance: few
CDR3nt: TGTGCCAGCAGCGCGACAGGGTTTGTCAATGAGCAGTTCTTC
CDR3aa: CASSATGFVNEQFF

v_gene: TRBV6-2/TRBV6-3
d_gene: TRBD1
j_gene: TRBJ1-2
abundance: -
CDR3nt: TGTGCCAGCAGACTTGACAGGGAAGCCGGCTACACCTTC
CDR3aa: CASRLDREAGYTF

v_gene: TRBV4-3
d_gene: TRBD1
j_gene: TRBJ2-3
abundance: -
CDR3nt: TGCGCCAGCAGCCAAGGGACAGGGACGACAGATACGCAGTATTTT
CDR3aa: CASSQGTGTTDTQYF

v_gene: TRBV4-3
d_gene: TRBD2
j_gene: TRBJ2-5
abundance: few
CDR3nt: TGCGCCAGCAGCCGAACTAGCGGGAGGTTCTGGGTTGTGAGCCAAGAGACCCAGTACTTC
CDR3aa: CASSRTSGRFWVVSQETQYF

v_gene: TRBV9
d_gene: -
j_gene: TRBJ2-7
abundance: -
CDR3nt: TGTGCCAGCAGCTCGGGGGAGGGACACGGATCCTACGAGCAGTACTTC
CDR3aa: CASSSGEGHGSYEQYF

v_gene: TRBV7-2
d_gene: -
j_gene: TRBJ2-7
abundance: -
CDR3nt: TGTGCCAGCAGCCAAGAAGGTCTCCTCTACGAGCAGTACTTC
CDR3aa: CASSQEGLLYEQYF

v_gene: TRBV5-1
d_gene: -
j_gene: TRBJ1-1
abundance: -
CDR3nt: TGCGCCAGCAGCTACCGGGACCAAAACACTGAAGCTTTCTTT
CDR3aa: CASSYRDQNTEAFF

v_gene: TRBV20-1
d_gene: TRBD2
j_gene: TRBJ2-7
abundance: -
CDR3nt: TGCAGTGCTAGTGTACAGGGAGGACTAGCACAAGAGGATCTTCTAAAGCAGTACTTC
CDR3aa: CSASVQGGLAQEDLLKQYF

v_gene: TRBV11-2
d_gene: -
j_gene: TRBJ2-3
abundance: few
CDR3nt: TGTGCCAGCAGCTGGGGCAAAGGCGGTCCAGATACGCAGTATTTT
CDR3aa: CASSWGKGGPDTQYF

v_gene: TRBV5-1
d_gene: TRBD2
j_gene: TRBJ2-1
abundance: -
CDR3nt: TGCGCCAGCACGTCGCACCCCGGGCTAGCGGGGAATGAGCAGTTCTTC
CDR3aa: CASTSHPGLAGNEQFF

v_gene: TRBV6-1
d_gene: TRBD2
j_gene: TRBJ2-3
abundance: few
CDR3nt: TGTGCCAGCAGTGAGGTAGTTGTGGCTAGCGGGAGTGAAGATACGCAGTATTTT
CDR3aa: CASSEVVVASGSEDTQYF

v_gene: TRBV7-2
d_gene: TRBD2
j_gene: TRBJ2-4
abundance: few
CDR3nt: TGTGCCAGCAGCCGGGATAGCGGGAGAATGGCCAAAAACATTCAGTACTTC
CDR3aa: CASSRDSGRMAKNIQYF

v_gene: TRBV29-1
d_gene: TRBD1
j_gene: TRBJ2-7
abundance: few
CDR3nt: TGCAGCGTTACAACAGGGGGCTACGAGCAGTACTTC
CDR3aa: CSVTTGGYEQYF

v_gene: TRBV24-1
d_gene: -
j_gene: TRBJ2-3
abundance: -
CDR3nt: TGTGCCACCAGCTCCGGGGCCACAGATACGCAGTATTTT
CDR3aa: CATSSGATDTQYF

v_gene: TRBV24-1
d_gene: -
j_gene: TRBJ2-6
abundance: -
CDR3nt: TGTGCCACCAGCCCCAACATTTGGGATCACGGGGCCAACGTCCTGACTTTC
CDR3aa: CATSPNIWDHGANVLTF

v_gene: TRBV7-3
d_gene: TRBD2
j_gene: TRBJ2-1
abundance: -
CDR3nt: TGTGCCAGCAGCTTCCGGGCTAGCGGGGCCAATGAGCAGTTCTTC
CDR3aa: CASSFRASGANEQFF

v_gene: TRBV5-1
d_gene: TRBD2
j_gene: TRBJ2-2
abundance: -
CDR3nt: TGCGCCAGCAGCGTCGGGACTAGCGTCTCCGGGGAGCTGTTTTTT
CDR3aa: CASSVGTSVSGELFF

v_gene: TRBV11-1
d_gene: -
j_gene: TRBJ2-5
abundance: -
CDR3nt: TGTGCCAGCAGCTTATACCCGGGGAGAGAGACCCAGTACTTC
CDR3aa: CASSLYPGRETQYF